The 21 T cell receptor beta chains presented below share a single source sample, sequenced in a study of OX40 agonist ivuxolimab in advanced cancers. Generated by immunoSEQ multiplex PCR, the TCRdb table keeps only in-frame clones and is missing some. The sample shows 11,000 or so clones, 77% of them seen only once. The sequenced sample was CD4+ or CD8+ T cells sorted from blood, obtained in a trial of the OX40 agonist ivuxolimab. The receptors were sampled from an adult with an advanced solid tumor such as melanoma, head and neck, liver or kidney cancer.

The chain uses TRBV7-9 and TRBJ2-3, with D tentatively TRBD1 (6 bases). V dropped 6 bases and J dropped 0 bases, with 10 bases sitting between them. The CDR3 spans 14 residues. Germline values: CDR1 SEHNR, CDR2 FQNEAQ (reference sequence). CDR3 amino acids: CASRQGSSTDTQYF. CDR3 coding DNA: TGTGCCAGCAGACAGGGATCTAGCACAGATACGCAGTATTTT.

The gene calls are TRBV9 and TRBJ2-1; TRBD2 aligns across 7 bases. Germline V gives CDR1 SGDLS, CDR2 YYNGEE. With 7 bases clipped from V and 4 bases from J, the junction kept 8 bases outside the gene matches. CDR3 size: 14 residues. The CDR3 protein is CASHPGGGYNEQFF. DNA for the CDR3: TGTGCCAGCCACCCGGGGGGAGGTTACAATGAGCAGTTCTTC.

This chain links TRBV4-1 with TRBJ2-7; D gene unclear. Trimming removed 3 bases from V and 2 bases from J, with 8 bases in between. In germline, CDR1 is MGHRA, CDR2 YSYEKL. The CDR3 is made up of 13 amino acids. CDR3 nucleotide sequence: TGCGCCAGCAGCCAGGGTGACCCCTACGAGCAGTACTTC. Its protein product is CASSQGDPYEQYF.

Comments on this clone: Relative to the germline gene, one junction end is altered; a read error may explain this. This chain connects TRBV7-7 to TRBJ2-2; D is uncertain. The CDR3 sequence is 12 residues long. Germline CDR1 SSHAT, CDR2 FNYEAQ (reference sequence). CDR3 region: CASSHRTGELFF. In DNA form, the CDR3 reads TGTGCTAGCAGCCATAGGACCGGGGAGCTGTTTTTT.

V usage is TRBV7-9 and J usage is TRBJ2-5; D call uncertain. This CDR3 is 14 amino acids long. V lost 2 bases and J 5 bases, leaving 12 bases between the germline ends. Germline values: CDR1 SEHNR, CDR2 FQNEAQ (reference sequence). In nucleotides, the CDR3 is TGTGCCAGCAGCTTACCCCGCTCTGCGGAGACCCAGTACTTC. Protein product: CASSLPRSAETQYF.

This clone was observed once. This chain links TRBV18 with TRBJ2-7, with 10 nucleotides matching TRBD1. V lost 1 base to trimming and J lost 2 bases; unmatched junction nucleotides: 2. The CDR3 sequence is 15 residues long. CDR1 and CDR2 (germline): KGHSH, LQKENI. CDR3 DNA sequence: TGTGCCAGCTCACCACGACAGGGGGCCCCCTACGAGCAGTACTTC. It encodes CASSPRQGAPYEQYF.

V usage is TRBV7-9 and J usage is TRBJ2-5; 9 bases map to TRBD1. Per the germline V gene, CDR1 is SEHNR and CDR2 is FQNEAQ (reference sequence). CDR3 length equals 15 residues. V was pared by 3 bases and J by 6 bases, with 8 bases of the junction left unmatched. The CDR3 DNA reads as TGTGCCAGCAGCTTGGGGGACAGGGCGGTCAAGACCCAGTACTTC. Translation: CASSLGDRAVKTQYF.

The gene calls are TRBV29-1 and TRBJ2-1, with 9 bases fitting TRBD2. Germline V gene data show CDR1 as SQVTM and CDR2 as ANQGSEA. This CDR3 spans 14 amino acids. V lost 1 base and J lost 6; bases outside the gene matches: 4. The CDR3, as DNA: TGCAGCGTTGAAGGTCTAGCGGGGCTCAATGAGCAGTTCTTC. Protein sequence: CSVEGLAGLNEQFF.

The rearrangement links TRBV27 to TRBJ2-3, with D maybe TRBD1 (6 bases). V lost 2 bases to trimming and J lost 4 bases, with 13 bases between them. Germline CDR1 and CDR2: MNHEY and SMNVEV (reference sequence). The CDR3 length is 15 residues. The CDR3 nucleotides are TGTGCCAGCAGTTTAGCAGGGGTTGTGGCAGATACGCAGTATTTT. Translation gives CASSLAGVVADTQYF.

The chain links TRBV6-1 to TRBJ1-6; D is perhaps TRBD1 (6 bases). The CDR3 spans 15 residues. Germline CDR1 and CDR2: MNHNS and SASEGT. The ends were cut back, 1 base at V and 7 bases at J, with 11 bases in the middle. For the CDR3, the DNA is TGTGCCAGCAGTGAAGTCGGGGGGCAGAATTCACCCCTCCACTTT. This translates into CASSEVGGQNSPLHF.

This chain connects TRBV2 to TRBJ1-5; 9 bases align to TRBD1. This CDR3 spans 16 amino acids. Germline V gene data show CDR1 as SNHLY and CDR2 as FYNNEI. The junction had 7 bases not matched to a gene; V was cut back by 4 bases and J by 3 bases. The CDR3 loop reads CASSVGRDRVNQPQHF. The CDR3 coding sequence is TGTGCCAGCAGTGTAGGAAGGGACAGGGTCAATCAGCCCCAGCATTTT.

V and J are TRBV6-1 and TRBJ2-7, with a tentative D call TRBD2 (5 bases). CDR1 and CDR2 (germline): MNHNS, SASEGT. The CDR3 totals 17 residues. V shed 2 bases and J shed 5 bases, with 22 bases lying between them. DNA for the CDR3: TGTGCCAGCAGTGAAAGCCCCTTGGGAGAGGGTGGGCACGAGCAGTACTTC. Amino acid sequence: CASSESPLGEGGHEQYF.

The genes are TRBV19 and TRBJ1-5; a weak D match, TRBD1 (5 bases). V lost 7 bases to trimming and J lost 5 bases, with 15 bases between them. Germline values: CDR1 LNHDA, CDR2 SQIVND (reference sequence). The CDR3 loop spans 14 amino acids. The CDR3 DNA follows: TGTGCCAGTACGGGGCGAGGACCAGATCAGCCCCAGCATTTT. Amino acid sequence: CASTGRGPDQPQHF. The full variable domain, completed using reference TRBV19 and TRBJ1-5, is DGGITQSPKYLFRKEGQNVTLSCEQNLNHDAMYWYRQDPGQGLRLIYYSQIVNDFQKGDIAEGYSVSREKKESFPLTVTSAQKNPTAFYLCASTGRGPDQPQHFGDGTRLSIL.

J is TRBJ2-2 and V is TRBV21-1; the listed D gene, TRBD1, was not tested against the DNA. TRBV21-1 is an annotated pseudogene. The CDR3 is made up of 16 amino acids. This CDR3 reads CASSKGKAGGVGELFF. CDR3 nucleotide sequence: TGTGCCAGCAGCAAAGGGAAGGCAGGGGGCGTCGGGGAGCTGTTTTTT.

The CDR3 here is CSVDRGQETQYF. CDR3 coding DNA: TGCAGCGTTGACAGGGGACAAGAGACCCAGTACTTC. The V call is TRBV29-1, the J call TRBJ2-5; possibly TRBD1 for D (6 bases). The CDR3 is made up of 12 amino acids. V lost 3 bases, J lost 2 bases, and 7 bases lay in between. Germline V gene sequence: CDR1 SQVTM, CDR2 ANQGSEA. Using reference TRBV29-1 and TRBJ2-5 for the parts outside the CDR3, the full variable domain is SAVISQKPSRDICQRGTSLTIQCQVDSQVTMMFWYRQQPGQSLTLIATANQGSEATYESGFVIDKFPISRPNLTFSTLTVSNMSPEDSSIYLCSVDRGQETQYFGPGTRLLVL.

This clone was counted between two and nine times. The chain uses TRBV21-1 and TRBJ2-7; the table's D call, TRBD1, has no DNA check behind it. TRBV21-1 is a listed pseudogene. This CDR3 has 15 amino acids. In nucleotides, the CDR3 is TGTGCCAGCAGCCCCCGGAAACAGGCAGGGTACGAGCAGTACTTC. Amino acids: CASSPRKQAGYEQYF.

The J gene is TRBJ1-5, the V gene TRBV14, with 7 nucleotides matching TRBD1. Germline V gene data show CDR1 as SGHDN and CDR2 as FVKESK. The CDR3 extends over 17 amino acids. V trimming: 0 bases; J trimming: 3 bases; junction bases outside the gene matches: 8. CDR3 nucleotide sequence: TGTGCCAGCAGCCAAGATCAAGGACAGGTGATCAATCAGCCCCAGCATTTT. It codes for CASSQDQGQVINQPQHF.

CDR3: CASSDGQGALGYYGYTF. The CDR3 bases are TGTGCCAGCAGTGACGGACAGGGGGCTCTGGGCTACTATGGCTACACCTTC. This rearrangement joins TRBV2 to TRBJ1-2, with TRBD1 identical over 11 bases. The ends lost 3 bases at V and 3 bases at J; junction bases unmatched: 9. Germline values: CDR1 SNHLY, CDR2 FYNNEI. The CDR3 loop spans 17 amino acids.

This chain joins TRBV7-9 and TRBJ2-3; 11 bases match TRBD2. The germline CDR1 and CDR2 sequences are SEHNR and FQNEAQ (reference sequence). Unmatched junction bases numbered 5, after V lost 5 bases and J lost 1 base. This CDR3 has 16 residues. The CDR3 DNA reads TGTGCCAGCAGCCCCCAGACTAGCGGGGGCACAGATACGCAGTATTTT. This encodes CASSPQTSGGTDTQYF.

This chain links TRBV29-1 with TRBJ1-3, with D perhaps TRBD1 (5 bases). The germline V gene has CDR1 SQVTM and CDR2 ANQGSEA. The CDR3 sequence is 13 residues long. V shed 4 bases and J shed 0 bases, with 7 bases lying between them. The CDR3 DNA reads TGCAGCGTTGGGACAAGCTCTGGAAACACCATATATTTT. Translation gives CSVGTSSGNTIYF.

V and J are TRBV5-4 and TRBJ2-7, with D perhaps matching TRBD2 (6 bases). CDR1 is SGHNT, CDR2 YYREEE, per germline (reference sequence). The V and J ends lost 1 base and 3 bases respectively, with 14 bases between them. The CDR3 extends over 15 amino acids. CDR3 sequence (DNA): TGTGCCAGCAGCTTGCTGCGGGGCGAATTCTACGAGCAGTACTTC. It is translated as CASSLLRGEFYEQYF.